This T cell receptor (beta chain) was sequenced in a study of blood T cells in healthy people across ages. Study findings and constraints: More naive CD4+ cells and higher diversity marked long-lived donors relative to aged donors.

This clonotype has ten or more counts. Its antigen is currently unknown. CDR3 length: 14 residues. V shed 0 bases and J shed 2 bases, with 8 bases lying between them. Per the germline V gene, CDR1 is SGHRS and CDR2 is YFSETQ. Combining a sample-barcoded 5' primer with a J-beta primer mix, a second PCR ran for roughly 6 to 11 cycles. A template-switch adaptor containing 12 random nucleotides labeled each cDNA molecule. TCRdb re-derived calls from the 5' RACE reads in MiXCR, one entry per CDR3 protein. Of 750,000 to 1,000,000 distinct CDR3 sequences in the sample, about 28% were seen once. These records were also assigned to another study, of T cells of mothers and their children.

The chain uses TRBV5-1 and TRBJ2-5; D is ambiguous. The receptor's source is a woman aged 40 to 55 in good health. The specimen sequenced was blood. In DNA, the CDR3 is TGCGCCAGCAGCTTGGACGGCCGGCAAGAGACCCAGTACTTC. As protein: CASSLDGRQETQYF.